This section outlines one T cell receptor beta chain sequence together with its context. Its antigen is unknown. V lost 3 bases to trimming and J lost 13 bases; unmatched junction nucleotides: 5. Per germline, CDR1 ENHRY and CDR2 SYGVKD. The length of the CDR3 is 12 residues. These data are taken from a study of T cell responses to AZD1222 COVID-19 vaccine. General study points: There were mostly white British donors and more females than males, and clonal diversity was possibly underestimated.

The repertoire was sequenced with immunoSEQ multiplex PCR; TCRdb's copy has only in-frame clones and lacks some. This sample carries more than 75,000 clones, about 91% of them seen once, and the ten largest clones take under 10%. The sequence was obtained from an adult in good health. The rearrangement links TRBV10-3 to TRBJ1-2; 10 nucleotides line up with TRBD1. The sequences come from peripheral blood, collected on day 0 of AZD1222 vaccination. In DNA form, the CDR3 reads TGTGCCATCAGTGACCCGGACAGGGGGATCACCTTC. This translates into CAISDPDRGITF.